This passage covers 8 T cell receptor beta chains from one sample sequenced in a study of T cell changes during pregnancy in multiple sclerosis. Profiling relied on immunoSEQ multiplex PCR, and the TCRdb table lists in-frame clones only, not all of them. The profile shows 26,000 or so clones, nearly 90% of them singletons. The sample was CD8+ T cells from peripheral blood mononuclear cells, taken in the second trimester of pregnancy. The source of these receptors is a female donor with multiple sclerosis, enrolled in a pregnancy study.

V and J are TRBV12-5 and TRBJ2-5; 12 bases fit TRBD2. The J segment lost 5 bases and the V segment lost 3 bases, leaving 19 bases of the junction unmatched. This CDR3 comprises 20 residues. From germline, CDR1 is LGHNT and CDR2 FRNRAP. The DNA of the CDR3 is TGTGCTAGTGGTTTTGCGTCCAGCCGACTAGCGGGAGAGGGTGAGGAGACCCAGTACTTC. The encoded protein is CASGFASSRLAGEGEETQYF.

The V gene is TRBV27, the J gene TRBJ1-2, with TRBD1 matching 10 bases. Germline CDR1 and CDR2: MNHEY and SMNVEV (reference sequence). Germline trimming cut 6 bases from V and 3 bases from J; bases unmatched to any gene: 10. The CDR3 consists of 16 residues. The CDR3 DNA follows: TGTGCCAGCAGGATGTGGCCGGGACAGGGGCACTATGGCTACACCTTC. This sequence encodes CASRMWPGQGHYGYTF.

This clone was observed a single time. This sequence joins TRBV4-3 and TRBJ2-1; TRBD2 matches 9 bases. With 0 bases clipped from V and 2 bases from J, the junction kept 5 bases outside the gene matches. Germline-derived CDR1 and CDR2 are LGHNA and YSLEER. The CDR3 is 17 amino acids. CDR3 amino acids: CASSQDRAGGPYNEQFF. The CDR3 nucleotides read TGCGCCAGCAGCCAAGATCGGGCGGGAGGGCCCTACAATGAGCAGTTCTTC.

This clone was seen just once. V usage is TRBV7-2 and J usage is TRBJ2-7, with 10 positions matching TRBD2. From germline, CDR1 is SGHTA and CDR2 FQGNSA. V was pared by 5 bases and J by 5 bases, with 9 bases of the junction left unmatched. This CDR3 region has 15 residues. The CDR3 bases are TGTGCCAGCAGCCCCATGAGCGGGAGGGCCGACGAGCAGTACTTC. It is translated as CASSPMSGRADEQYF.

V gene TRBV28 combines with J gene TRBJ2-5, with a possible D match to TRBD1 (5 bases). The CDR3 has 14 residues. Per germline, CDR1 MDHEN and CDR2 SYDVKM. V was cut by 3 bases and J by 2 bases, with 10 bases left in between. The CDR3 DNA is TGTGCCAGCAGTTTTTCCCAGGGACAAGAGACCCAGTACTTC. It yields the protein CASSFSQGQETQYF.

V gene TRBV7-2 combines with J gene TRBJ2-7, with unresolved D. In germline, CDR1 is SGHTA, CDR2 FQGNSA. Trimming stripped 8 bases from V and 2 bases from J, with 7 bases between. This CDR3 is built from 11 residues. This CDR3 is CASSYAYEQYF. CDR3 DNA: TGTGCCAGCTCCTATGCCTACGAGCAGTACTTC.

CDR3 coding DNA: TGTGCCAGTAGTTTAGGGGAGGTTGCGTATGAGCAGTTCTTC. Translating gives CASSLGEVAYEQFF. The rearrangement links TRBV19 to TRBJ2-1, with D possibly matching TRBD2 (6 bases). This CDR3 contains 14 residues. Trimming removed 5 bases at V and 8 bases at J, with 16 bases between. Germline V gene data show CDR1 as LNHDA and CDR2 as SQIVND (reference sequence).

This chain uses TRBV4-1 with TRBJ2-7; D gene unclear. CDR1 and CDR2 (germline): MGHRA, YSYEKL. The CDR3 totals 14 residues. V lost 1 base and J 6 bases, leaving 13 bases between the germline ends. CDR3 sequence (DNA): TGCGCCAGCAGCCAAGGGTCCCAGGTAGGCGAGCAGTACTTC. Its translation is CASSQGSQVGEQYF.